This T cell receptor (beta chain) was retrieved from a study of cytomegalovirus exposure and HLA in healthy donors. Study findings and constraints: Most TCR sequences proved rare, with some public TCRs found in many donors. What TCR beta sequences reportedly achieved was accurate prediction of HLA-A and HLA-B alleles in most subjects.

Germline V CDR1 and CDR2: KGHSH, LQKENI. Deletions cut 4 bases from V and 3 bases from J, with 15 bases between. The CDR3 is made up of 15 amino acids. As concerns this clone: As yet, its antigen is unknown.

13 Jbeta primers and 60 Vbeta primers were used for the PCR. Original methodology: Approximately 9.9 million shared chains were among the about 80 million unique TCR beta chains that a later analysis counted. Profiling relied on immunoSEQ multiplex PCR, and the TCRdb table lists in-frame clones only, not all of them. That table supplies the V and J calls and clone size; D and trimming were determined from the DNA. Here the sample spans about 150,000 clones, roughly 82% being singletons. The chain recombines TRBV18 with TRBJ2-5, with D hard to call. The sample taken for sequencing was PBMCs. The sequence was obtained from a man aged 25-45 years in good health and CMV-seronegative. The CDR3 nucleotides read TGTGCCAGCTCACTGTCCAGAACACCTGAAGAGACCCAGTACTTC. This translates into CASSLSRTPEETQYF.